One sample yielded the 18 T cell receptor beta chains listed below, sequenced in a study of molecular identifiers for immune sequencing clone quantification (dated by TCRdb to the late 2010s). The library came from PCR. TCRdb lists the instrument as Illumina HiSeq 4000. In-frame beta chains were kept once TCRdb had trimmed the public reads at Q25 with fastp and called clones with MiXCR. For every CDR3 protein sequence, its rows merge into one entry that carries the most common genes and DNA. This sample lists 490,000 or so distinct CDR3 sequences; about a fifth were detected once. The leading ten clones occupy approximately 0.8% of the sample. Sequencing was done on a sample of naive CD8+ T cells from blood, with Jurkat cell RNA spiked in. What this sample's cell subset or site label stands for: FACS-sorted CD8+CD4-CCR7+CD45RA+ naive T cells. The receptors derive from a human donor in good health. Some libraries in this study had Jurkat cell RNA spiked in.

About this clonotype itself: A much larger clone differs from this one at a single base, so this may be a read error. The rearrangement links TRBV28 to TRBJ2-2, with 8 positions matching TRBD2. Germline CDR1 reads MDHEN; CDR2 reads SYDVKM. The CDR3 totals 16 residues. J gave up 6 bases and V 5 bases, and 11 bases lay outside the gene matches. Here the CDR3 reads CASSPLAGSLAGELFF. As DNA, the CDR3 is TGTGCCAGCAGTCCGTTAGCGGGATCGCTCGCCGGGGAGCTGTTTTTT.

This clonotype was recorded many times. This chain links TRBV9 with TRBJ2-2; D is unresolved. The V end was cut by 2 bases, the J end by 2 bases, with 10 bases between. The CDR3 consists of 15 residues. Germline lookup yields CDR1 SGDLS and CDR2 YYNGEE. The CDR3 loop reads CASSVATSNTGELFF. CDR3 nucleotides: TGTGCCAGCAGCGTGGCGACATCTAACACCGGGGAGCTGTTTTTT.

This chain uses TRBV20-1 with TRBJ2-7; TRBD2 agrees at 9 bases. The CDR3 is 14 residues long. The V gene's germline CDR1 is DFQATT and CDR2 SNEGSKA (reference sequence). V was pared by 5 bases and J by 4 bases, with 9 bases of the junction left unmatched. The CDR3, as DNA: TGCAGTGCTGAAACCGGGACTAGCCCTTACGAGCAGTACTTC. Protein product: CSAETGTSPYEQYF.

This clonotype was seen repeatedly, ten times or more. The rearrangement joins TRBV12-3 or TRBV12-4 to TRBJ1-1; TRBD1 matches at 7 bases. The junction had 6 bases not matched to a gene; V was cut back by 1 base and J by 1 base. The CDR3 is made up of 16 amino acids. This CDR3 reads CASSLGPGQKNTEAFF. Written as DNA, the CDR3 is TGTGCCAGCAGTTTAGGGCCGGGACAGAAGAACACTGAAGCTTTCTTT.

The chain links TRBV27 to TRBJ2-7; D is possibly TRBD1 (5 bases). The CDR3 has 16 residues. V shed 4 bases and J shed 3 bases, with 19 bases lying between them. Germline-derived CDR1 and CDR2 are MNHEY and SMNVEV (reference sequence). CDR3: CASSSEFHRTYYEQYF. Written as DNA, the CDR3 is TGTGCCAGCAGTTCCGAGTTCCACAGGACCTACTACGAGCAGTACTTC.

V and J are TRBV29-1 and TRBJ2-1, with 9 bases lining up with TRBD1. The CDR3 is 17 amino acids. CDR1 and CDR2 from the germline V gene are SQVTM and ANQGSEA. V shed 4 bases and J 2 bases; nucleotides not matched to a gene: 12. The DNA of the CDR3 is TGCAGCGTTGTATCAGGGACAGGGCACCTCGCCTACAATGAGCAGTTCTTC. It yields the protein CSVVSGTGHLAYNEQFF.

In its sample, this clonotype was seen many times. This rearrangement joins TRBV30 to TRBJ2-2; D is unclear. The CDR3 consists of 13 residues. Germline V CDR1 and CDR2: GTSNPN, SVGIG (reference sequence). V was pared by 5 bases and J by 6 bases, with 13 bases between. The DNA for the CDR3 is TGTGCCTGGCGTGAGACATCCCCCGGGGAGCTGTTTTTT. It translates to CAWRETSPGELFF.

In its sample, this clonotype was seen many times. The chain links TRBV6-1 to TRBJ1-1; the D gene is possibly TRBD1 (5 bases). The germline V gene has CDR1 MNHNS and CDR2 SASEGT. This CDR3 comprises 17 residues. The V gene lost 7 bases and the J gene lost 1 base, with 22 bases spanning the gap. The CDR3 coding sequence is TGTGCCAGCATTGATGAGTCGGAGGGGCCCAGGAACACTGAAGCTTTCTTT. Its translation is CASIDESEGPRNTEAFF.

Turning to this clonotype: This sequence may be a read error, since a much larger clone differs from it by one base. This sequence joins TRBV24-1 and TRBJ2-7, with D uncertain. The CDR3 is 13 amino acids. V was clipped by 5 bases and J by 5 bases, with 12 bases between them. CDR1 is KGHDR and CDR2 is SFDVKD in the germline V gene. The CDR3 DNA reads TGTGCCACCAGTGCACCAGTAAGAGACGAGCAGTACTTC. Protein product: CATSAPVRDEQYF.

The chain carries TRBV7-9 and TRBJ2-3, with TRBD2 matching over 10 bases. The CDR3 totals 15 residues. Germline CDR1 is SEHNR and CDR2 is FQNEAQ (reference sequence). Trimming removed 6 bases from V and 3 bases from J; junction bases left unmatched: 6. As DNA, the CDR3 is TGTGCCAGCAGTCGAGCGGGAGGGCCAACAGATACGCAGTATTTT. It is translated as CASSRAGGPTDTQYF.

This clonotype was seen more than once but under ten times. The chain combines TRBV29-1 with TRBJ2-1; D gene ambiguous. V was shortened by 4 bases and J by 3 bases, with 10 bases between the two germline ends. Germline assignment: CDR1 SQVTM and CDR2 ANQGSEA. This CDR3 is built from 13 residues. The CDR3 DNA sequence: TGCAGCGTTGTCTTCCCCAGCTACAATGAGCAGTTCTTC. Amino acid sequence: CSVVFPSYNEQFF.

As concerns this clonotype: This may arise from a read error, as a much more abundant clone is one base away. The chain carries TRBV19 and TRBJ1-5; D is undetermined. CDR1 is LNHDA, CDR2 SQIVND, per germline (reference sequence). The CDR3 is 13 residues long. Trimming took off 6 bases at V and 7 bases at J, with 13 bases between the two ends. As DNA, the CDR3 is TGTGCCAGTAGCGATGCGGATTGGCAGCCCCAGCATTTT. As protein: CASSDADWQPQHF.

V and J are TRBV6-5 and TRBJ1-5; the D is unclear. CDR3 length equals 15 residues. Trimming stripped 2 bases from V and 2 bases from J, with 10 bases between. Per germline, CDR1 MNHEY and CDR2 SVGAGI. CDR3 region: CASSYGRLGNQPQHF. CDR3 sequence (DNA): TGTGCCAGCAGTTACGGACGTCTTGGCAATCAGCCCCAGCATTTT.

This clonotype was seen ten or more times. V and J are TRBV7-9 and TRBJ2-3; D remains unclear. The germline V gene has CDR1 SEHNR and CDR2 FQNEAQ (reference sequence). The CDR3 is 13 amino acids. Trimming took off 4 bases at V and 1 base at J, with 6 bases between the two ends. CDR3 residues: CASSSIRTDTQYF. DNA for the CDR3: TGTGCCAGCAGCTCAATCCGCACAGATACGCAGTATTTT.

The chain links TRBV29-1 to TRBJ1-1; 9 bases are a match to TRBD1. This CDR3 comprises 17 residues. Germline CDR1 reads SQVTM; CDR2 reads ANQGSEA. V lost 1 base, J lost 0 bases, and 9 bases stayed unmatched. CDR3 sequence: CSVEGGQGRRMNTEAFF. CDR3 DNA sequence: TGCAGCGTTGAAGGGGGACAGGGTAGGAGGATGAACACTGAAGCTTTCTTT.

Many counts were recorded for this clonotype. V gene TRBV5-6 combines with J gene TRBJ2-1; 10 positions agree with TRBD1. The CDR3 covers 15 residues. Germline V gene sequence: CDR1 SGHDT, CDR2 YYEEEE. V lost 4 bases to trimming and J lost 8 bases; unmatched junction nucleotides: 9. The CDR3 reads CASSLSGTGEDEQFF. The CDR3 DNA reads as TGTGCCAGCAGCCTTTCCGGGACAGGGGAGGATGAGCAGTTCTTC.

This clonotype has ten or more counts. Here the CDR3 reads CASSLGSVTYEQYF. The CDR3 coding sequence is TGCGCCAGCAGCTTGGGGTCAGTCACCTACGAGCAGTACTTC. The V call is TRBV5-1, the J call TRBJ2-7, with D uncertain. V lost 0 bases and J 2 bases, leaving 9 bases between the germline ends. The CDR3 contains 14 residues. From germline, CDR1 is SGHRS and CDR2 YFSETQ. The whole variable domain, remainder taken from reference TRBV5-1 and TRBJ2-7, is KAGVTQTPRYLIKTRGQQVTLSCSPISGHRSVSWYQQTPGQGLQFLFEYFSETQRNKGNFPGRFSGRQFSNSRSEMNVSTLELGDSALYLCASSLGSVTYEQYFGPGTRLTVT.

This clonotype was picked up many times. CDR3 residues: CASSGPEGVYEQYF. DNA of the CDR3: TGTGCCAGCAGCGGTCCCGAGGGCGTCTACGAGCAGTACTTC. This chain joins TRBV5-6 and TRBJ2-7, with a possible D match to TRBD2 (5 bases). V lost 4 bases and J 3 bases, leaving 14 bases between the germline ends. Per the germline V gene, CDR1 is SGHDT and CDR2 is YYEEEE. CDR3 length: 14 residues.